Presented here are 20 T cell receptor beta chains from one specimen sequenced in a study of cytomegalovirus exposure and HLA in healthy donors. Data came from immunoSEQ multiplex PCR; TCRdb stores just in-frame clones and leaves some out. The sample includes more than 300,000 clones, just over 85% of them seen just once. The specimen was PBMCs. These receptors came from a young woman in good health and CMV-seronegative.

This clone came up once. The chain carries TRBV28 and TRBJ2-3, with 10 bases aligning to TRBD2. Trimming took 5 bases from V and 7 from J; bases not matched to a gene: 9. Germline CDR1 and CDR2: MDHEN and SYDVKM. The CDR3 has 15 amino acids. CDR3 residues: CASSLTSGAGNTQYF. The CDR3 DNA is TGTGCCAGCAGTCTCACTAGCGGGGCAGGCAATACGCAGTATTTT.

The rearrangement links TRBV11-2 to TRBJ2-5, with TRBD1 identical over 7 bases. This CDR3 spans 18 amino acids. CDR1 is SGHAT and CDR2 is FQNNGV in the germline V gene. V lost 2 bases, J lost 4 bases, and 16 bases stayed unmatched. CDR3 residues: CASSLLVARGLVGETQYF. The CDR3 bases are TGTGCCAGCAGCTTATTGGTCGCGAGGGGGCTAGTGGGAGAGACCCAGTACTTC. Supplemented by reference TRBV11-2 and TRBJ2-5, the full variable domain reads EAGVAQSPRYKIIEKRQSVAFWCNPISGHATLYWYQQILGQGPKLLIQFQNNGVVDDSQLPKDRFSAERLKGVDSTLKIQPAKLEDSAVYLCASSLLVARGLVGETQYFGPGTRLLVL.

V gene TRBV11-1 combines with J gene TRBJ2-7; 8 bases agree with TRBD2. The CDR3 is 13 amino acids. Trimming removed 8 bases from V and 4 bases from J; junction bases left unmatched: 7. The germline gives CDR1 SGHAT, CDR2 FQDESV (reference sequence). The CDR3 here is CASEGASGYEQYF. The CDR3 DNA reads TGTGCCAGCGAAGGGGCTAGCGGGTACGAGCAGTACTTC.

This clone appeared a single time. The CDR3 DNA reads TGTGCCAGCAGCCTGGGTCCGGGCACTGAAGCTTTCTTT. As protein: CASSLGPGTEAFF. This sequence joins TRBV5-5 and TRBJ1-1; D gene unclear. CDR1 is SGHKS and CDR2 is YYEKEE in the germline V gene (reference sequence). CDR3 length equals 13 residues. With 4 bases removed from V and 4 bases from J, the gap between germline ends came to 11 bases.

The chain employs TRBV19 and TRBJ1-5; TRBD1 matches 8 bases. CDR1 is LNHDA and CDR2 is SQIVND in the germline V gene (reference sequence). V shed 8 bases and J 3 bases; nucleotides not matched to a gene: 12. CDR3 length: 16 residues. In DNA form, the CDR3 reads TGTGCCAGTCATACCTCGACAGGGGTCTACAATCAGCCCCAGCATTTT. This sequence encodes CASHTSTGVYNQPQHF.

The chain carries TRBV4-1 and TRBJ1-6; D might be TRBD1 (6 bases). Trimming removed 3 bases at V and 6 bases at J, with 12 bases between. This CDR3 has 15 residues. Germline CDR1 is MGHRA and CDR2 is YSYEKL. The CDR3 is CASSQVTGGNSPLHF. For the CDR3, the DNA is TGCGCCAGCAGCCAGGTGACAGGAGGTAATTCACCCCTCCACTTT.

This chain uses TRBV2 with TRBJ1-5; perhaps TRBD1 as D (5 bases). Between the trimmed V and J ends, which lost 2 bases and 1 base, there was a span of 9 bases. The CDR3 totals 15 residues. CDR1 SNHLY and CDR2 FYNNEI come from the germline V gene. The CDR3 sequence: CASSESRQSNQPQHF. The CDR3 DNA reads as TGTGCCAGCAGTGAAAGTCGACAGAGCAATCAGCCCCAGCATTTT.

The V and J genes are TRBV27 and TRBJ2-7, with D possibly TRBD1 on 5 matching bases. Germline lookup yields CDR1 MNHEY and CDR2 SMNVEV (reference sequence). Trimming shortened V by 6 bases and J by 0 bases, and 12 bases separated the two germline ends. The CDR3 loop spans 14 amino acids. CDR3 amino acids: CASSPVGVSYEQYF. The CDR3 bases are TGTGCCAGCAGCCCTGTAGGGGTCTCCTACGAGCAGTACTTC.

This rearrangement joins TRBV27 to TRBJ2-7, with a tentative D call TRBD2 (6 bases). The CDR3 contains 14 residues. Germline-derived CDR1 and CDR2 are MNHEY and SMNVEV (reference sequence). The ends were cut back, 6 bases at V and 0 bases at J, with 12 bases in the middle. CDR3 DNA: TGTGCCAGCAGCCCACCGGGACTCTCCTACGAGCAGTACTTC. Protein product: CASSPPGLSYEQYF.

Only one count was recorded for this clone. The gene calls are TRBV5-1 and TRBJ1-1; 7 bases match TRBD1. V was clipped by 5 bases and J by 2 bases; unmatched bases: 9. The CDR3 has 15 amino acids. Germline V gives CDR1 SGHRS, CDR2 YFSETQ. CDR3 in DNA: TGCGCCAGCAGGGAGCCCGGGACAGCAAACACTGAAGCTTTCTTT. This encodes CASREPGTANTEAFF.

The J gene is TRBJ1-2, the V gene TRBV28, with unresolved D. The ends were cut back, 5 bases at V and 4 bases at J, with 17 bases in the middle. CDR3 length equals 15 residues. CDR1 is MDHEN and CDR2 is SYDVKM in the germline V gene. CDR3 sequence reads: CASSGQPNHLYGYTF. In DNA form, the CDR3 reads TGTGCCAGCAGTGGCCAACCGAATCATCTCTATGGCTACACCTTC.

The V call is TRBV19, the J call TRBJ2-7; D is perhaps TRBD2 (7 bases). The CDR3 consists of 14 residues. CDR1 and CDR2 from the germline V gene are LNHDA and SQIVND (reference sequence). V was pared by 3 bases and J by 7 bases, with 16 bases between. The DNA for the CDR3 is TGTGCCAGTAGTATGGGGGGGCCGTCCAGGGAGCAGTACTTC. Its protein is CASSMGGPSREQYF. The full variable domain, with the rest looked up from reference TRBV19 and TRBJ2-7, is DGGITQSPKYLFRKEGQNVTLSCEQNLNHDAMYWYRQDPGQGLRLIYYSQIVNDFQKGDIAEGYSVSREKKESFPLTVTSAQKNPTAFYLCASSMGGPSREQYFGPGTRLTVT.

V gene TRBV25-1 combines with J gene TRBJ1-1, with D perhaps matching TRBD1 (5 bases). The CDR3 is made up of 13 amino acids. CDR1 MGHDK and CDR2 SYGVNS come from the germline V gene. V was shortened by 4 bases and J by 4 bases, with 10 bases between the two germline ends. The CDR3 region is CASSGGGSTEAFF. Here the CDR3 DNA reads TGTGCCAGCAGTGGGGGCGGGAGCACTGAAGCTTTCTTT.

The chain recombines TRBV6-1 with TRBJ2-7; a weak D match, TRBD1 (5 bases). The CDR3 contains 14 residues. V gave up 0 bases and J gave up 7 bases, with 13 bases separating them. CDR1 is MNHNS, CDR2 SASEGT, per germline. The CDR3: CASSEALRAWEQYF. CDR3 coding DNA: TGTGCCAGCAGTGAAGCGCTCAGGGCTTGGGAGCAGTACTTC.

J is TRBJ1-3 and V is TRBV30, with 7 bases aligning to TRBD1. The CDR3 runs 14 residues. Germline V gene lookup returns CDR1 GTSNPN and CDR2 SVGIG (reference sequence). Trimming cost V 0 bases and J 4 bases; bases outside gene matches: 3. CDR3 DNA sequence: TGTGCCTGGAGTGTAAACAGGGGAGGAAACACCATATATTTT. This sequence encodes CAWSVNRGGNTIYF.

The J gene is TRBJ1-2, the V gene TRBV5-1; 8 bases line up with TRBD1. Germline V gene sequence: CDR1 SGHRS, CDR2 YFSETQ. V lost 0 bases to trimming and J lost 0 bases; unmatched junction nucleotides: 1. The CDR3 has 15 residues. The CDR3 DNA reads TGCGCCAGCAGCTTGGACAGGGGGACTAACTATGGCTACACCTTC. This gives the protein CASSLDRGTNYGYTF.

In regard to this clone: Compared with germline, one end of the junction differs, possibly owing to a read error. The V gene is TRBV28, the J gene TRBJ2-7, with D possibly being TRBD1 (6 bases). The CDR3 spans 15 residues. CDR1 and CDR2 from the germline V gene are MDHEN and SYDVKM. CDR3 in amino acids: CASSKTGSFSHEQYF. The CDR3 DNA reads as TGTGCCAGCAGTAAAACAGGGTCATTCTCCCACGAGCAGTACTTC.

The chain uses TRBV4-1 and TRBJ2-4, with 11 positions matching TRBD2. The CDR3 loop spans 17 amino acids. J lost 1 base, V lost 2 bases, and 4 bases had no gene match. Germline CDR1 reads MGHRA; CDR2 reads YSYEKL. Here the CDR3 reads CASSQLTSGSAKNIQYF. DNA for the CDR3: TGCGCCAGCAGCCAACTTACTAGCGGGAGCGCCAAAAACATTCAGTACTTC.

The J gene is TRBJ2-2, the V gene TRBV2, with D possibly matching TRBD1 (7 bases). This CDR3 has 16 amino acids. Per the germline V gene, CDR1 is SNHLY and CDR2 is FYNNEI. Trimming left V 7 bases short and J 5 bases short, with 20 bases between. CDR3 DNA: TGTGCCAGCACGGGGGCGGCAGGGGGAGGAACCGGGGAGCTGTTTTTT. Its protein is CASTGAAGGGTGELFF. Based on the CDR3 plus reference TRBV2 and TRBJ2-2, the full variable domain is EPEVTQTPSHQVTQMGQEVILRCVPISNHLYFYWYRQILGQKVEFLVSFYNNEISEKSEIFDDQFSVERPDGSNFTLKIRSTKLEDSAMYFCASTGAAGGGTGELFFGEGSRLTVL.

The V and J genes are TRBV6-5 and TRBJ2-3; maybe TRBD1 (5 bases). The CDR3 covers 15 residues. Germline CDR1 MNHEY, CDR2 SVGAGI. With 6 bases removed from V and 2 bases from J, the gap between germline ends came to 15 bases. CDR3: CASSQRGRDTDTQYF. The CDR3 region has the DNA TGTGCCAGCAGCCAAAGGGGCAGAGACACAGATACGCAGTATTTT.